This TCR beta chain comes out of a study of blood T cell repertoires in COVID-19. Background on the study: Sample material is recorded as cDNA or gDNA derived from T cells, B-cell-depleted T cells, or PBMCs.

The CDR3 length is 16 residues. V lost 3 bases and J lost 7; bases outside the gene matches: 11. Germline CDR1 reads SGHTA; CDR2 reads FQGNSA. The assay was immunoSEQ multiplex PCR, and TCRdb's table has in-frame clones only and misses some. This table holds 210,000 or so clones, 85% to 90% found once. The sequence derives from a man between 25 and 39 years old with COVID-19, enrolled during active disease. The specimen was peripheral blood. The J gene is TRBJ2-1, the V gene TRBV7-2; 8 bases are a match to TRBD2. The CDR3 region is CASSFWVAGPSNEQFF. In DNA form, the CDR3 reads TGTGCCAGCAGCTTTTGGGTAGCGGGACCTAGTAATGAGCAGTTCTTC.